The source of this T cell receptor (beta chain) is a study of tumor and adjacent non-tumor tissue in lung cancer. Germline V gene lookup returns CDR1 SQVTM and CDR2 ANQGSEA. V was clipped by 5 bases and J by 9 bases, with 20 bases between them. This CDR3 is 14 amino acids long. The library came from three nested PCR rounds adapted from ARM-PCR protocols. TCRdb itself ran the multiplex PCR reads through MiXCR, one entry per CDR3 protein. In the table there are almost 75,000 distinct CDR3 sequences, around 70% of which are singletons. This clonotype occurred once. This sample's RNA came from whole unsorted tissue. This non-tumor lung sample came from over 3 cm beyond the tumor edge.

V is TRBV29-1 and J is TRBJ2-1; D gene uncertain. The sequenced material came from distant non-tumor lung tissue. The sequence derives from a woman in her 50s with non-small cell lung cancer. DNA of the CDR3: TGCAGCGTTCTGTCCTTAAAGGGTCTAGGTGAGCAGTTCTTC. Translated, it gives CSVLSLKGLGEQFF.